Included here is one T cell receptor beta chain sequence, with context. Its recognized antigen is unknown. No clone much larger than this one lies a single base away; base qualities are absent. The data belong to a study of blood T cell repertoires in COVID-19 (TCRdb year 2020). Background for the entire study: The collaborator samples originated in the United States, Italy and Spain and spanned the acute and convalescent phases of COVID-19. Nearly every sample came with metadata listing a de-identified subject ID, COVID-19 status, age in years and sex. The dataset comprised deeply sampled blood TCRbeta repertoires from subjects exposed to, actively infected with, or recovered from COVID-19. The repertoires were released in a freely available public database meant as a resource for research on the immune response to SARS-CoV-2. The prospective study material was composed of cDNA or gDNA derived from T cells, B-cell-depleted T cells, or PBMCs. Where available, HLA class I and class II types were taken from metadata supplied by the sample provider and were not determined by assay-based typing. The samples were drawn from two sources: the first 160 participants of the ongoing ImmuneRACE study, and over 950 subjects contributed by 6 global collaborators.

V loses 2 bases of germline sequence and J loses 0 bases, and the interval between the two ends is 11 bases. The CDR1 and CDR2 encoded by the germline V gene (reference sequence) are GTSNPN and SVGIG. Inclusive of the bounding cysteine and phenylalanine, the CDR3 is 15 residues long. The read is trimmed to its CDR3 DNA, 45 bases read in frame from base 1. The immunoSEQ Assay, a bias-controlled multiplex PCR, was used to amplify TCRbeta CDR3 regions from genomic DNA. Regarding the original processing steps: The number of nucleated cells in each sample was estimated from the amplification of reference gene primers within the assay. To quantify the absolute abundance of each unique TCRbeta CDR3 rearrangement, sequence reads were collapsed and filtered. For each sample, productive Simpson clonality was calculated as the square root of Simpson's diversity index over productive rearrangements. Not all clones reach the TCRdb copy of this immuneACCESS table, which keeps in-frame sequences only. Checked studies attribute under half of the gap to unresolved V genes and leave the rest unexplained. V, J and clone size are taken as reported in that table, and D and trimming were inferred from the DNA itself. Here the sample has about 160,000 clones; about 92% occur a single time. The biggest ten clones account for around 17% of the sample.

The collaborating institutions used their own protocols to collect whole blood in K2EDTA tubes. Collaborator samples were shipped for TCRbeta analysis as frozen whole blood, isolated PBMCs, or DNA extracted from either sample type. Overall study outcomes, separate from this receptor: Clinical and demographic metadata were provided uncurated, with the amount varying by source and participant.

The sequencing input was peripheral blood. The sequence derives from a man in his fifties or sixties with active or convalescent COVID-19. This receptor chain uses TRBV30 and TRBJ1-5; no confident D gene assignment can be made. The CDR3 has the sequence CAWSTWEYSNQPQHF. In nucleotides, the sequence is TGTGCCTGGAGTACATGGGAGTATAGCAATCAGCCCCAGCATTTT.